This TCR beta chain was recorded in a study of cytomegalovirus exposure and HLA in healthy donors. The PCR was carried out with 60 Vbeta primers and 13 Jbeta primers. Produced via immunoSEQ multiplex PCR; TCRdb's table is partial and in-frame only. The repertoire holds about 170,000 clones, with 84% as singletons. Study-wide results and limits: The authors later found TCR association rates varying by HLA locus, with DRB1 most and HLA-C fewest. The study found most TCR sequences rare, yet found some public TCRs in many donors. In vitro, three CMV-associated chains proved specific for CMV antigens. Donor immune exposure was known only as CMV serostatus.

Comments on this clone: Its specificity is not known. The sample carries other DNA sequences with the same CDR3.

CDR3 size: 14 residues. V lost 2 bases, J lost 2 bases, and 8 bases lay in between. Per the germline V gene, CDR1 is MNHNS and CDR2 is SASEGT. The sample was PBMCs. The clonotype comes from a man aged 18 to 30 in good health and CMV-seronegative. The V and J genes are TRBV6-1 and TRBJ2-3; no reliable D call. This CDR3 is CASSERGYTDTQYF. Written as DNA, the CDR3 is TGTGCCAGCAGTGAAAGAGGCTACACAGATACGCAGTATTTT.